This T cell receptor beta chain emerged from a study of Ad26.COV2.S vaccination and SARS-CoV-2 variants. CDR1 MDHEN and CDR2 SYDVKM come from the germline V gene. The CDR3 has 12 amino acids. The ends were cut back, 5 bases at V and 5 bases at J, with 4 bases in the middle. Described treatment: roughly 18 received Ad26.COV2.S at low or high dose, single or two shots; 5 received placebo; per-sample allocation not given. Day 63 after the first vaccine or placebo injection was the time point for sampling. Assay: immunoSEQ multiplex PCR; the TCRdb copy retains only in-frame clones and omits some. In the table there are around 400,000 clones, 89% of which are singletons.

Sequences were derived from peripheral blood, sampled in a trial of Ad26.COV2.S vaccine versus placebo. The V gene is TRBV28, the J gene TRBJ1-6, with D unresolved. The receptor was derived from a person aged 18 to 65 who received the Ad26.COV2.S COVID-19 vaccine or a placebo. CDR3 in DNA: TGTGCCAGCAGTGCCAATAATTCACCCCTCCACTTT. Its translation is CASSANNSPLHF.